Listed here are 7 T cell receptor beta chains from one sample, sequenced in a study of blood T cell repertoires in COVID-19. Sequencing used immunoSEQ multiplex PCR; TCRdb keeps in-frame clones, though not all of them. The repertoire holds about 350,000 clones, roughly 89% seen once, with 7.5% to 10% in the top ten. Sequencing was performed on peripheral blood. The receptors come from a man younger than 45 with COVID-19, enrolled during active disease.

The rearrangement joins TRBV30 to TRBJ2-7, with D maybe TRBD1 (6 bases). Trimming left V 2 bases short and J 5 bases short, with 16 bases between. The germline gives CDR1 GTSNPN, CDR2 SVGIG (reference sequence). This CDR3 has 14 amino acids. The CDR3 DNA is TGTGCCTGGAGTCTACCGCGGACAGTTCACGAGCAGTACTTC. Translation gives CAWSLPRTVHEQYF.

V usage is TRBV6-2 or TRBV6-3 and J usage is TRBJ2-2, with 7 bases aligning to TRBD1. With 0 bases clipped from V and 7 bases from J, the junction kept 5 bases outside the gene matches. This CDR3 has 15 residues. Germline CDR1 reads MNHEY; CDR2 reads SVGEGT. The CDR3: CASSYSGTAFGELFF. For the CDR3, the DNA is TGTGCCAGCAGTTACTCCGGGACAGCGTTCGGGGAGCTGTTTTTT.

This sequence joins TRBV18 and TRBJ1-5, with D possibly matching TRBD1 (6 bases). The CDR3 is 14 residues long. The V end lost 5 bases, the J end lost 5 bases, and 13 bases lay between the germline ends. Germline CDR1 and CDR2: KGHSH and LQKENI. The CDR3 DNA is TGTGCCAGCTCAGAACAGGGTCCGCATCAGCCCCAGCATTTT. It specifies CASSEQGPHQPQHF.

V usage is TRBV18 and J usage is TRBJ1-1; D is ambiguous. CDR1 KGHSH and CDR2 LQKENI come from the germline V gene. Trimming took 3 bases from V and 4 from J, leaving 9 bases between them. The length of the CDR3 is 13 residues. The CDR3 region has the DNA TGTGCCAGCTCACCCGAGGTGGTCACTGAAGCTTTCTTT. This translates into CASSPEVVTEAFF.

The genes are TRBV7-2 and TRBJ1-5; D is unresolved. Germline assignment: CDR1 SGHTA and CDR2 FQGNSA. V lost 5 bases to trimming and J lost 3 bases, with 11 bases between them. The CDR3 is 14 amino acids. The CDR3 spells CASSQTATNQPQHF. CDR3 sequence (DNA): TGTGCCAGCAGCCAAACAGCTACCAATCAGCCCCAGCATTTT.

The CDR3: CASQGAEYEQYF. DNA for the CDR3: TGTGCCAGCCAGGGGGCAGAATACGAGCAGTACTTC. This sequence joins TRBV6-6 and TRBJ2-7; 8 positions agree with TRBD1. The CDR3 covers 12 residues. Looked up from germline, CDR1 is MNHNY and CDR2 is SVGAGI (reference sequence). V lost 8 bases, J lost 4 bases, and 4 bases stayed unmatched.

This clone occurred once. V usage is TRBV7-2 and J usage is TRBJ1-6, with D possibly TRBD1 on 5 matching bases. This CDR3 region has 15 residues. Trimming stripped 2 bases from V and 6 bases from J, with 11 bases between. In germline, CDR1 is SGHTA, CDR2 FQGNSA. The CDR3 loop reads CASSLFAGINSPLHF. The CDR3 nucleotides are TGTGCCAGCAGCTTATTTGCAGGGATTAATTCACCCCTCCACTTT.